The clone carrying this T cell receptor (beta chain) has just one count. The antigen is unknown. This sample was included in a study of a mutant IDH1 vaccine in newly diagnosed glioma. The wider study: Most patients had radiochemotherapy with temozolomide before enrollment; others had one alone.

TCRdb's table, derived via immunoSEQ multiplex PCR, lists solely in-frame clones and lacks some. The repertoire holds around 130,000 clones, roughly 77% seen once, with 5.5% in the top ten. The time point: week 11, during vaccination. Every single dose of the vaccine, 300 ug of mutant IDH1 20-mer peptide, came with topical imiquimod. The sample in question was PBMCs, obtained from a glioma patient whose treatment included an IDH1 peptide vaccine. The sequence derives from a man aged 35-49 years with glioma.

CDR3 sequence: CASSPNGQVTYEQYF. CDR3 sequence (DNA): TGCGCCAGCAGCCCCAACGGACAGGTGACCTACGAGCAGTACTTC. This chain joins TRBV4-3 and TRBJ2-7; 7 bases are a match to TRBD1. Germline V gene lookup returns CDR1 LGHNA and CDR2 YSLEER. With 4 bases clipped from V and 2 bases from J, the junction kept 8 bases outside the gene matches. The CDR3 consists of 15 residues.